One sample yielded the 5 T cell receptor beta chains listed below, sequenced in a study of cytomegalovirus exposure and HLA in healthy donors. Sequencing used immunoSEQ multiplex PCR; TCRdb keeps in-frame clones, though not all of them. The table has 190,000 or so clones, 80% to 85% seen once. Sequenced input: PBMCs. These receptors were collected from a woman younger than 35 in good health and CMV-seropositive.

The CDR3 DNA sequence: TGTGCCAGCAATTTTCAGTACCAAGAGACCCAGTACTTC. Translated, it gives CASNFQYQETQYF. This chain links TRBV2 with TRBJ2-5; D unclear. Germline assignment: CDR1 SNHLY and CDR2 FYNNEI. The V and J ends lost 7 bases and 0 bases respectively, with 9 bases between them. The CDR3 has 13 amino acids. The full variable domain, completed using reference TRBV2 and TRBJ2-5, is EPEVTQTPSHQVTQMGQEVILRCVPISNHLYFYWYRQILGQKVEFLVSFYNNEISEKSEIFDDQFSVERPDGSNFTLKIRSTKLEDSAMYFCASNFQYQETQYFGPGTRLLVL.

V is TRBV27 and J is TRBJ2-1, with D uncertain. The CDR3 has 16 residues. The germline CDR1 and CDR2 sequences are MNHEY and SMNVEV (reference sequence). Trimming took off 6 bases at V and 1 base at J, with 16 bases between the two ends. CDR3 residues: CASSRWSESSYNEQFF. The CDR3 region has the DNA TGTGCCAGCAGCCGATGGTCCGAGTCTTCCTACAATGAGCAGTTCTTC.

The chain carries TRBV4-3 and TRBJ2-3; perhaps TRBD2 as D (6 bases). Germline CDR1 reads LGHNA; CDR2 reads YSLEER. This CDR3 has 14 residues. V was cut by 2 bases and J by 3 bases, with 9 bases left in between. CDR3 protein: CASSQTGATDTQYF. In DNA, the CDR3 is TGCGCCAGCAGCCAAACGGGAGCTACAGATACGCAGTATTTT.

The chain joins TRBV14 to TRBJ1-5; D possibly corresponds to TRBD1 (5 bases). The germline gives CDR1 SGHDN, CDR2 FVKESK. V lost 2 bases, J lost 15 bases, and 17 bases lay in between. This CDR3 region has 13 residues. The CDR3 spells CASSQSGGALLHF. CDR3 bases: TGTGCCAGCAGCCAAAGTGGAGGGGCCCTTCTGCATTTT. Together with reference TRBV14 and TRBJ1-5, the CDR3 gives the full variable domain: EAGVTQFPSHSVIEKGQTVTLRCDPISGHDNLYWYRRVMGKEIKFLLHFVKESKQDESGMPNNRFLAERTGGTYSTLKVQPAELEDSGVYFCASSQSGGALLHFGDGTRLSIL.

This clone was observed a few times. The chain carries TRBV19 and TRBJ1-2; 12 bases map to TRBD1. The CDR3 runs 17 residues. V lost 5 bases and J lost 4; bases outside the gene matches: 11. Germline CDR1 LNHDA, CDR2 SQIVND (reference sequence). The CDR3 nucleotides are TGTGCCAGTAGTTTACCGGGACAGGGGGCGCATAGCTATGGCTACACCTTC. It encodes CASSLPGQGAHSYGYTF.